Listed below are T cell receptor beta chains from one sample, sequenced in a study of OX40 agonist ivuxolimab in advanced cancers. Repertoires were generated with immunoSEQ multiplex PCR, while TCRdb's copy carries only in-frame clones and drops some. The table includes approximately 61,000 clones, 70% to 90% detected once. Sequencing was performed on CD4+ or CD8+ T cells sorted from blood, taken in a trial of the OX40 agonist ivuxolimab. These receptors originate from an adult with an advanced solid tumor such as melanoma, head and neck, liver or kidney cancer. CDR3s include the opening cysteine and the closing phenylalanine or tryptophan. D genes are given only for firm matches. Clone size is shown for a subset of rows, as once, few, many or a class of expanded clone.

d_call: .; cdr3_length: 13; j_call: TRBJ1-2; v_call: TRBV7-9; clone_size: .; cdr3_nt: TGTGCCAGCAGCTTAATCTTGGGGTATGGCTACACCTTC; cdr3_aa: CASSLILGYGYTF
d_call: .; cdr3_length: 13; j_call: TRBJ1-1; v_call: TRBV6-5; clone_size: .; cdr3_nt: TGTGCCATTCACAGTAGGCTGAACACTGAAGCTTTCTTT; cdr3_aa: CAIHSRLNTEAFF
d_call: .; cdr3_length: 15; j_call: TRBJ2-1; v_call: TRBV9; clone_size: .; cdr3_nt: TGTGCCAGCAGCCCCGTTGGGCTAGACGTCAATGAGCAGTTCTTC; cdr3_aa: CASSPVGLDVNEQFF
d_call: TRBD2; cdr3_length: 14; j_call: TRBJ2-1; v_call: TRBV11-2; clone_size: .; cdr3_nt: TGTGCCAGCAGCTTAGATGCGCGGGGGGGCCCTGGGATCTTC; cdr3_aa: CASSLDARGGPGIF
d_call: .; cdr3_length: 13; j_call: TRBJ1-2; v_call: TRBV28; clone_size: .; cdr3_nt: TGTGCCAGCAGGTCGACAGTTAACTATGGCTACACCTTC; cdr3_aa: CASRSTVNYGYTF
d_call: TRBD2; cdr3_length: 18; j_call: TRBJ2-1; v_call: TRBV7-2; clone_size: once; cdr3_nt: TGTGCCAGCAGCTTAGTACTAGCGGGGGGGCTTCGGCACAATGAGCAGTTCTTC; cdr3_aa: CASSLVLAGGLRHNEQFF
d_call: TRBD1; cdr3_length: 14; j_call: TRBJ2-7; v_call: TRBV7-9; clone_size: .; cdr3_nt: TGTGCCAGCAGCTCGACAGGGGTCTCCTACGAGCAGTACTTC; cdr3_aa: CASSSTGVSYEQYF
d_call: .; cdr3_length: 14; j_call: TRBJ1-1; v_call: TRBV27; clone_size: .; cdr3_nt: TGTGCCAGCAGAAAGGGGAAGTGGGACACTGAAGCTTTCTTT; cdr3_aa: CASRKGKWDTEAFF
d_call: TRBD2; cdr3_length: 15; j_call: TRBJ2-7; v_call: TRBV7-8; clone_size: .; cdr3_nt: TGTGCCAGCAGCTCAGGGGCGGGGGGCTCCTACGAGCAGTACTTC; cdr3_aa: CASSSGAGGSYEQYF
d_call: .; cdr3_length: 16; j_call: TRBJ2-2; v_call: TRBV7-3; clone_size: .; cdr3_nt: TGTGCCAGCAGCTTAAGTTCCCCGCCGGGCACCGGGGAGCTGTTTTTT; cdr3_aa: CASSLSSPPGTGELFF
d_call: .; cdr3_length: 15; j_call: TRBJ1-1; v_call: TRBV11-2; clone_size: .; cdr3_nt: TGTGCCAGCAGCTTTCGAGAGGGTTTGAACACTGAAGCTTTCTTT; cdr3_aa: CASSFREGLNTEAFF
d_call: .; cdr3_length: 15; j_call: TRBJ2-3; v_call: TRBV6-6; clone_size: .; cdr3_nt: TGTGCCAGCAGACACGGGGGCACTAGCACAGATACGCAGTATTTT; cdr3_aa: CASRHGGTSTDTQYF
d_call: TRBD2; cdr3_length: 18; j_call: TRBJ2-3; v_call: TRBV7-9; clone_size: .; cdr3_nt: TGTGCCAGCAGCTTAAAAAACCGGCTAGCGGGGTCCACAGATACGCAGTATTTT; cdr3_aa: CASSLKNRLAGSTDTQYF
d_call: .; cdr3_length: 14; j_call: TRBJ1-2; v_call: TRBV11-2; clone_size: .; cdr3_nt: TGTGCCAGCAGCCCTAGGGACTACAGGGATGGCTACACCTTC; cdr3_aa: CASSPRDYRDGYTF
d_call: TRBD1; cdr3_length: 15; j_call: TRBJ1-1; v_call: TRBV13; clone_size: .; cdr3_nt: TGTGCCAGCAGCCTGAGGGGGCGCGGGAACACTGAAGCTTTCTTT; cdr3_aa: CASSLRGRGNTEAFF
d_call: .; cdr3_length: 14; j_call: TRBJ2-4; v_call: TRBV11-3; clone_size: .; cdr3_nt: TGTGCCAGCAGGTTTACAGGGTGGCGGAACATTCAGTACTTC; cdr3_aa: CASRFTGWRNIQYF
d_call: .; cdr3_length: 17; j_call: TRBJ2-7; v_call: TRBV6-7; clone_size: .; cdr3_nt: TGTGCCAGCAGTTACTCGTTTTCCGGGGTTATCTCCTACGAGCAGTACTTC; cdr3_aa: CASSYSFSGVISYEQYF
d_call: .; cdr3_length: 16; j_call: TRBJ2-7; v_call: TRBV14; clone_size: .; cdr3_nt: TGTGCCAGCAGCCCACTCCGCGGGGAAAGCTCCTACGAGCAGTACTTC; cdr3_aa: CASSPLRGESSYEQYF
d_call: TRBD1; cdr3_length: 14; j_call: TRBJ2-7; v_call: TRBV11-2; clone_size: .; cdr3_nt: TGTGCCAGCAGCTCAGGGACAGAGACCTACGAGCAGTACTTC; cdr3_aa: CASSSGTETYEQYF
d_call: .; cdr3_length: 14; j_call: TRBJ1-4; v_call: TRBV10-1; clone_size: .; cdr3_nt: TGCGCCAGCAGGGGAAATAGGGGCAGAAGAAAACTGTTTTTT; cdr3_aa: CASRGNRGRRKLFF
d_call: .; cdr3_length: 15; j_call: TRBJ2-2; v_call: TRBV18; clone_size: .; cdr3_nt: TGTGCCAGCTCATCCTCCACTAAGTACACCGGGGAGCTGTTTTTT; cdr3_aa: CASSSSTKYTGELFF
d_call: .; cdr3_length: 15; j_call: TRBJ2-7; v_call: TRBV9; clone_size: .; cdr3_nt: TGTGCCAGCAGCGTAGCCTTCGGCGGGGACTACGAGCAGTACTTC; cdr3_aa: CASSVAFGGDYEQYF
d_call: .; cdr3_length: 14; j_call: TRBJ2-1; v_call: TRBV4-1; clone_size: .; cdr3_nt: TGCGCCAGCAGCCAGGGGACCCGCACGGGAGAGCAGTTCTTC; cdr3_aa: CASSQGTRTGEQFF
d_call: .; cdr3_length: 14; j_call: TRBJ1-4; v_call: TRBV4-1; clone_size: .; cdr3_nt: TGCGCCAGCAGCGACCGGGACCTCGGGGAAAAACTGTTTTTT; cdr3_aa: CASSDRDLGEKLFF
d_call: TRBD2; cdr3_length: 15; j_call: TRBJ2-3; v_call: TRBV2; clone_size: .; cdr3_nt: TGTGCCAGCAGGGGGAGCGGGGGGGCCCCAGATACGCAGTATTTT; cdr3_aa: CASRGSGGAPDTQYF
d_call: .; cdr3_length: 15; j_call: TRBJ1-6; v_call: TRBV5-1; clone_size: few; cdr3_nt: TGCGCCAGCAGCTTGGAATGGGGGGTTGATTCACCCCTCCACTTT; cdr3_aa: CASSLEWGVDSPLHF
d_call: .; cdr3_length: 12; j_call: TRBJ1-4; v_call: TRBV21-1; clone_size: once; cdr3_nt: TGTGCCAGCAGCCGTACAAATGAAAAACTGTTTTTT; cdr3_aa: CASSRTNEKLFF
d_call: TRBD1; cdr3_length: 15; j_call: TRBJ2-5; v_call: TRBV7-7; clone_size: .; cdr3_nt: TGTGCTAGCAGCACCCAACAGGGGGTGAGGGAGACCCAGTACTTC; cdr3_aa: CASSTQQGVRETQYF
d_call: TRBD1; cdr3_length: 16; j_call: TRBJ2-1; v_call: TRBV5-6; clone_size: once; cdr3_nt: TGTGCCAGCAGCTCCACAGGGGGGAGCTCCTACAATGAGCAGTTCTTC; cdr3_aa: CASSSTGGSSYNEQFF
d_call: TRBD2; cdr3_length: 14; j_call: TRBJ2-1; v_call: TRBV7-9; clone_size: .; cdr3_nt: TGTGCCAGCAGTAGCGGGGGCCTCGGGGGTGAGCAGTTCTTC; cdr3_aa: CASSSGGLGGEQFF
d_call: .; cdr3_length: 15; j_call: TRBJ1-1; v_call: TRBV9; clone_size: .; cdr3_nt: TGTGCCAGCAGCCCCTTGCCAGGCCGGAACACTGAAGCTTTCTTT; cdr3_aa: CASSPLPGRNTEAFF
d_call: .; cdr3_length: 13; j_call: TRBJ2-1; v_call: TRBV2; clone_size: once; cdr3_nt: TGTGCCAGCAGGGCTAGAGATTACAATGAGCAGTTCTTC; cdr3_aa: CASRARDYNEQFF
d_call: .; cdr3_length: 15; j_call: TRBJ2-5; v_call: TRBV5-1; clone_size: .; cdr3_nt: TGCGCCAGCAGCTTGGTGCGTCAAACCCATGAGACCCAGTACTTC; cdr3_aa: CASSLVRQTHETQYF
d_call: .; cdr3_length: 14; j_call: TRBJ1-6; v_call: TRBV11-2; clone_size: .; cdr3_nt: TGTGCCAGCAGCTTGGGGACCTTAAATTCACCCCTCCACTTT; cdr3_aa: CASSLGTLNSPLHF
d_call: .; cdr3_length: 14; j_call: TRBJ1-1; v_call: TRBV7-6; clone_size: .; cdr3_nt: TGTGCCAGCAGCCCTAGAGAGGGGAGGACTGAAGCTTTCTTT; cdr3_aa: CASSPREGRTEAFF
d_call: .; cdr3_length: 13; j_call: TRBJ1-1; v_call: TRBV7-9; clone_size: once; cdr3_nt: TGTGCCAGCAGCTTCGGTATACTGGGTGAAGCTTTCTTT; cdr3_aa: CASSFGILGEAFF
d_call: TRBD1; cdr3_length: 17; j_call: TRBJ2-7; v_call: TRBV7-9; clone_size: .; cdr3_nt: TGTGCCAGCAGCTCCGGGACAGGCAATTATAGGGCCTACGAGCAGTACTTC; cdr3_aa: CASSSGTGNYRAYEQYF
d_call: .; cdr3_length: 14; j_call: TRBJ1-1; v_call: TRBV19; clone_size: .; cdr3_nt: TGTGCCAGTCCGCCCCCAGGGAAGAACACTGAAGCTTTCTTT; cdr3_aa: CASPPPGKNTEAFF
d_call: .; cdr3_length: 14; j_call: TRBJ1-6; v_call: TRBV7-2; clone_size: .; cdr3_nt: TGTGCCAGCAGCTTATCGAGCTATAATTCACCCCTCCACTTT; cdr3_aa: CASSLSSYNSPLHF
d_call: .; cdr3_length: 16; j_call: TRBJ1-1; v_call: TRBV7-2; clone_size: .; cdr3_nt: TGTGCCAGCAGCACCAATCCCCCGGGACCTAACACTGAAGCTTTCTTT; cdr3_aa: CASSTNPPGPNTEAFF
d_call: .; cdr3_length: 16; j_call: TRBJ2-5; v_call: TRBV2; clone_size: .; cdr3_nt: TGTGCCAGCAGTGAAGAGTCCGTATTGCCCCCGGATACCCAGTACTTC; cdr3_aa: CASSEESVLPPDTQYF
d_call: .; cdr3_length: 11; j_call: TRBJ2-7; v_call: TRBV6-5; clone_size: .; cdr3_nt: TGTGCCAGCAGTATTAGCTACGAGCAGTACTTC; cdr3_aa: CASSISYEQYF
d_call: .; cdr3_length: 16; j_call: TRBJ1-3; v_call: TRBV6-5; clone_size: .; cdr3_nt: TGTGCCAGCAGTTACAGGGGACGAGAACCTGGAAACACCATATATTTT; cdr3_aa: CASSYRGREPGNTIYF
d_call: .; cdr3_length: 13; j_call: TRBJ1-1; v_call: TRBV18; clone_size: .; cdr3_nt: TGTGCCAGCTCACAGGCCAGCAACACTGAAGCTTTCTTT; cdr3_aa: CASSQASNTEAFF
d_call: TRBD1; cdr3_length: 14; j_call: TRBJ2-7; v_call: TRBV7-8; clone_size: .; cdr3_nt: TGTGCCAGCAGCTTAGGGAAGACAGGGGGCGAGCAGTACTTC; cdr3_aa: CASSLGKTGGEQYF
d_call: .; cdr3_length: 17; j_call: TRBJ1-4; v_call: TRBV4-3; clone_size: .; cdr3_nt: TGCGCCAGCAGCCAGACGGATCCGGGACGGGCAAATGAAAAACTGTTTTTT; cdr3_aa: CASSQTDPGRANEKLFF
d_call: .; cdr3_length: 13; j_call: TRBJ1-2; v_call: TRBV25-1; clone_size: .; cdr3_nt: TGTGCCAGCCGTGGTTTGTACCGCTATGGCTACACCTTC; cdr3_aa: CASRGLYRYGYTF
d_call: .; cdr3_length: 15; j_call: TRBJ1-6; v_call: TRBV25-1; clone_size: .; cdr3_nt: TGTGCCAGCAGTGAATCAGGGCCTCACTTTTCACCCCTCCACTTT; cdr3_aa: CASSESGPHFSPLHF
d_call: .; cdr3_length: 16; j_call: TRBJ2-6; v_call: TRBV14; clone_size: few; cdr3_nt: TGTGCCAGCAGCCAAGAAGGCCGGCGACAGGCCAACGTCCTGACTTTC; cdr3_aa: CASSQEGRRQANVLTF
d_call: TRBD1; cdr3_length: 14; j_call: TRBJ1-2; v_call: TRBV18; clone_size: .; cdr3_nt: TGTGCCAGCTCACCACCGACAGGGGGCTATGGCTACACCTTC; cdr3_aa: CASSPPTGGYGYTF
d_call: .; cdr3_length: 13; j_call: TRBJ1-3; v_call: TRBV18; clone_size: .; cdr3_nt: TGTGCCAGCTTACAGGGAGGAGGAAACACCATATATTTT; cdr3_aa: CASLQGGGNTIYF
d_call: .; cdr3_length: 16; j_call: TRBJ2-2; v_call: TRBV5-1; clone_size: .; cdr3_nt: TGCGCCAGCAGCCCCGGAGGGGGGGACGGCACCGGGGAGCTGTTTTTT; cdr3_aa: CASSPGGGDGTGELFF
d_call: .; cdr3_length: 15; j_call: TRBJ1-1; v_call: TRBV5-1; clone_size: .; cdr3_nt: TGCGCCAGCAGCTTGGAGACGACGGTGAACACTGAAGCTTTCTTT; cdr3_aa: CASSLETTVNTEAFF